Shown below are 25 T cell receptor beta chains from a single sample sequenced in a study of CD8+ T cells in alopecia areata. cDNA serving as the sequencing template came from extracted, reverse transcribed RNA. Clones were read by immunoSEQ multiplex PCR, and TCRdb kept only the in-frame ones, dropping some. Of about 200,000 clones detected, about 53% appear once; the ten largest clones hold approximately 0.5%. This specimen consisted of CD4+ T cells sorted from blood, obtained at week 0. These receptors were taken from a human donor with alopecia areata.

As concerns this clone: The same CDR3 also results from other DNA sequences found in this sample. The genes are TRBV5-1 and TRBJ1-1, with D possibly TRBD1 on 5 matching bases. The CDR3 runs 12 residues. CDR1 SGHRS and CDR2 YFSETQ come from the germline V gene. The V and J ends lost 2 bases and 4 bases respectively, with 6 bases between them. The CDR3 sequence is CASSFQGTEAFF. The CDR3 bases are TGCGCCAGCAGCTTCCAGGGCACTGAAGCTTTCTTT.

The chain uses TRBV9 and TRBJ2-7; TRBD2 might be the D (6 bases). The CDR3 spans 14 residues. Per the germline V gene, CDR1 is SGDLS and CDR2 is YYNGEE. V was cut by 4 bases and J by 4 bases, with 15 bases left in between. CDR3 amino acids: CASSTSGLSYEQYF. The CDR3 coding sequence is TGTGCCAGCAGCACATCGGGACTGAGTTACGAGCAGTACTTC.

This clone has only a few counts. The chain carries TRBV6-1 and TRBJ1-1; D gene uncertain. Germline values: CDR1 MNHNS, CDR2 SASEGT. CDR3 size: 14 residues. The V and J ends lost 5 bases and 0 bases respectively, with 10 bases between them. CDR3 protein: CASSTLGVNTEAFF. The DNA for the CDR3 is TGTGCCAGCAGTACTCTCGGGGTGAACACTGAAGCTTTCTTT.

The rearrangement uses TRBV6-5 and TRBJ2-3, with a tentative D call TRBD1 (6 bases). Trimming left V 6 bases short and J 5 bases short, with 9 bases between. Germline-derived CDR1 and CDR2 are MNHEY and SVGAGI. The CDR3 extends over 12 amino acids. CDR3 sequence (DNA): TGTGCCAGCAGGCGCAGGGGAGATACGCAGTATTTT. Its translation is CASRRRGDTQYF.

The V call is TRBV4-2, the J call TRBJ2-6; possibly TRBD1 for D (5 bases). Germline values: CDR1 LGHNA, CDR2 YNFKEQ. This CDR3 comprises 16 residues. Trimming pared 4 bases from V and 0 bases from J, leaving 10 bases between. The CDR3 spells CASSPKGDSGANVLTF. The CDR3 DNA follows: TGTGCCAGCAGCCCTAAAGGGGACTCTGGGGCCAACGTCCTGACTTTC.

The chain is built from TRBV2 and TRBJ2-3; 8 bases are a match to TRBD1. The CDR3 is made up of 16 amino acids. The junction had 7 bases not matched to a gene; V was cut back by 4 bases and J by 1 base. Germline V gene data show CDR1 as SNHLY and CDR2 as FYNNEI. Here the CDR3 reads CASSAGAGGRTDTQYF. CDR3 sequence (DNA): TGTGCCAGCAGTGCCGGGGCAGGGGGCCGCACAGATACGCAGTATTTT.

This clone was detected a few times. The chain joins TRBV29-1 to TRBJ2-2; no definite D call. V was cut by 4 bases and J by 6 bases, with 6 bases left in between. The germline V gene has CDR1 SQVTM and CDR2 ANQGSEA. The CDR3 has 11 residues. The CDR3 sequence is CSVADPGELFF. CDR3 coding DNA: TGCAGCGTTGCTGACCCCGGGGAGCTGTTTTTT.

The gene calls are TRBV5-8 and TRBJ1-2; D ambiguous. The germline V gene encodes CDR1 SGHTS and CDR2 YDEGEE. V was cut by 1 base and J by 9 bases, with 19 bases left in between. The CDR3 is made up of 15 amino acids. CDR3 DNA sequence: TGTGCCAGCAGCTTGTTCTCCGGGGTCGAGAGACGCTACACCTTC. Translated, it gives CASSLFSGVERRYTF.

The chain couples TRBV13 to TRBJ1-1; D is ambiguous. Trimming removed 2 bases from V and 1 base from J, with 5 bases in between. The CDR3 runs 13 residues. Germline V gives CDR1 PRHDT, CDR2 FYEKMQ (reference sequence). In DNA form, the CDR3 reads TGTGCCAGCAGCTTACAGACGAACACTGAAGCTTTCTTT. It encodes CASSLQTNTEAFF.

This clone has only a few counts. The rearrangement uses TRBV5-1 and TRBJ2-1; D perhaps matches TRBD1 (5 bases). Per germline, CDR1 SGHRS and CDR2 YFSETQ. This CDR3 spans 16 amino acids. V gave up 4 bases and J gave up 2 bases, with 16 bases separating them. CDR3 loop: CASSLGATLAYNEQFF. CDR3 bases: TGCGCCAGCAGCCTAGGGGCCACCCTTGCCTACAATGAGCAGTTCTTC.

The chain combines TRBV5-1 with TRBJ2-3; 9 bases are shared with TRBD2. This CDR3 is 15 amino acids long. V lost 1 base, J lost 1 base, and 1 base stayed unmatched. CDR1 is SGHRS and CDR2 is YFSETQ in the germline V gene. CDR3 in DNA: TGCGCCAGCAGCTTGAGGACTAGCGGCACAGATACGCAGTATTTT. Its protein is CASSLRTSGTDTQYF.

The rearrangement joins TRBV7-9 to TRBJ2-2; D is uncertain. Trimming cost V 3 bases and J 3 bases, with 5 bases left between them. This CDR3 has 13 amino acids. Germline assignment: CDR1 SEHNR and CDR2 FQNEAQ (reference sequence). The CDR3 DNA reads TGTGCCAGCAGCTTTCAACACACCGGGGAGCTGTTTTTT. Its protein product is CASSFQHTGELFF.

This clone was picked up a small number of times. This chain connects TRBV9 to TRBJ1-1; 9 bases match TRBD1. The CDR3 runs 17 residues. V lost 3 bases to trimming and J lost 0 bases; unmatched junction nucleotides: 9. Germline V gives CDR1 SGDLS, CDR2 YYNGEE. CDR3 sequence (DNA): TGTGCCAGCAGCGAGAGGGACAGGGCAGGAATGAACACTGAAGCTTTCTTT. It translates to CASSERDRAGMNTEAFF.

This clone was seen a handful of times. This sequence joins TRBV7-9 and TRBJ2-7; 7 bases map to TRBD2. The CDR3 spans 12 residues. V lost 4 bases, J lost 7 bases, and 4 bases stayed unmatched. Germline-derived CDR1 and CDR2 are SEHNR and FQNEAQ (reference sequence). The CDR3 sequence: CASSSSSGEQYF. CDR3 bases: TGTGCCAGCAGCTCCTCTAGCGGAGAGCAGTACTTC. The full variable domain, in which reference TRBV7-9 and TRBJ2-7 provide the parts outside the CDR3, is DTGVSQNPRHKITKRGQNVTFRCDPISEHNRLYWYRQTLGQGPEFLTYFQNEAQLEKSRLLSDRFSAERPKGSFSTLEIQRTEQGDSAMYLCASSSSSGEQYFGPGTRLTVT.

This clone was seen a few times. V and J are TRBV5-1 and TRBJ1-2, with 10 bases fitting TRBD1. Germline values: CDR1 SGHRS, CDR2 YFSETQ. J was trimmed by 4 bases and V by 3 bases; bases with no gene match: 9. The CDR3 loop spans 16 amino acids. The CDR3 nucleotides read TGCGCCAGCAGCTCCAATTCGGGACAGGGGACCTATGGCTACACCTTC. It codes for CASSSNSGQGTYGYTF.

V is TRBV11-1 and J is TRBJ2-5, with D unclear. There are 12 residues in the CDR3. Germline lookup yields CDR1 SGHAT and CDR2 FQDESV (reference sequence). V was pared by 2 bases and J by 5 bases, with 6 bases between. CDR3 sequence (DNA): TGTGCCAGCAGCTTATACCGGGAGACCCAGTACTTC. It encodes CASSLYRETQYF. Together with reference TRBV11-1 and TRBJ2-5, the CDR3 gives the full variable domain: EAEVAQSPRYKITEKSQAVAFWCDPISGHATLYWYRQILGQGPELLVQFQDESVVDDSQLPKDRFSAERLKGVDSTLKIQPAELGDSAMYLCASSLYRETQYFGPGTRLLVL.

This clone was counted only a few times. This chain uses TRBV5-1 with TRBJ2-1; a weak D match, TRBD2 (5 bases). Trimming removed 5 bases from V and 8 bases from J, with 14 bases in between. Germline lookup yields CDR1 SGHRS and CDR2 YFSETQ. The CDR3 has 13 residues. CDR3: CASRGIGSDEQFF. Here the CDR3 DNA reads TGCGCCAGCAGGGGGATAGGGAGCGATGAGCAGTTCTTC.

This clone has only a few counts. The V gene is TRBV27, the J gene TRBJ2-7; TRBD2 matches 8 bases. CDR3 length: 16 residues. After removal of 5 bases from V and 2 bases from J, the junction contained 11 bases not matched to a gene. Germline V lookup: CDR1 MNHEY, CDR2 SMNVEV (reference sequence). The DNA of the CDR3 is TGTGCCAGCAGTCCCCGGGGTAGCGGGGCTGCCTACGAGCAGTACTTC. Its protein product is CASSPRGSGAAYEQYF.

V gene TRBV30 combines with J gene TRBJ1-5; D gene uncertain. The CDR3 has 14 amino acids. CDR1 is GTSNPN, CDR2 SVGIG, per germline (reference sequence). Trimming shortened V by 0 bases and J by 4 bases, and 10 bases separated the two germline ends. The CDR3 loop reads CAWSVEARNQPQHF. The CDR3 DNA reads as TGTGCCTGGAGTGTGGAGGCGCGAAATCAGCCCCAGCATTTT.

This clone has just a few counts. V gene TRBV6-1 combines with J gene TRBJ1-2; D is undetermined. The CDR3 is made up of 14 amino acids. Trimming removed 0 bases from V and 1 base from J, with 6 bases in between. Germline assignment: CDR1 MNHNS and CDR2 SASEGT. CDR3 bases: TGTGCCAGCAGTGAAGCCGACGGTAACTATGGCTACACCTTC. It is translated as CASSEADGNYGYTF.

The chain uses TRBV29-1 and TRBJ1-2; D uncertain. Germline V gene sequence: CDR1 SQVTM, CDR2 ANQGSEA. Trimming cost V 1 base and J 2 bases, with 8 bases left between them. The CDR3 sequence is 13 residues long. The DNA of the CDR3 is TGCAGCGTTGAAGCCCCAAGGAACTATGGCTACACCTTC. Its translation is CSVEAPRNYGYTF.

This clone was recorded a few times. CDR3: CASSPTLGRSSGANVLTF. The CDR3 region has the DNA TGTGCCAGCAGCCCTACCCTAGGACGGTCCTCTGGGGCCAACGTCCTGACTTTC. The chain uses TRBV7-2 and TRBJ2-6; D gene uncertain. V lost 5 bases and J lost 0, with 17 bases in between. Germline V gives CDR1 SGHTA, CDR2 FQGNSA. The CDR3 is 18 residues long. Looking up the rest from reference TRBV7-2 and TRBJ2-6 gives the full variable domain: GAGVSQSPSNKVTEKGKDVELRCDPISGHTALYWYRQSLGQGLEFLIYFQGNSAPDKSGLPSDRFSAERTGGSVSTLTIQRTQQEDSAVYLCASSPTLGRSSGANVLTFGAGSRLTVL.

This clone was seen repeatedly, ten times or more. J is TRBJ2-3 and V is TRBV4-1; D is unclear. Per germline, CDR1 MGHRA and CDR2 YSYEKL. Trimming shortened V by 2 bases and J by 5 bases, and 23 bases separated the two germline ends. The CDR3 is 18 amino acids. CDR3 protein: CASSQSAGSAVLIDTQYF. CDR3 DNA: TGCGCCAGCAGCCAATCTGCCGGAAGCGCGGTCCTCATAGATACGCAGTATTTT.

This chain uses TRBV6-6 with TRBJ2-7; D is possibly TRBD1 (6 bases). Germline values: CDR1 MNHNY, CDR2 SVGAGI (reference sequence). V lost 8 bases and J lost 4, with 9 bases in between. The CDR3 runs 11 residues. The chain's CDR3 is CASSRGYEQYF. Here the CDR3 DNA reads TGTGCCAGCTCCAGGGGATACGAGCAGTACTTC.

V and J are TRBV6-5 and TRBJ2-3; 8 bases line up with TRBD1. Germline V gene sequence: CDR1 MNHEY, CDR2 SVGAGI. The V and J ends lost 0 bases and 6 bases, in that order; junction bases with no gene match: 8. CDR3 length equals 16 residues. The CDR3: CASSYSRQGWGDTQYF. Written as DNA, the CDR3 is TGTGCCAGCAGTTACTCCCGACAGGGGTGGGGGGATACGCAGTATTTT.